This T cell receptor beta chain was recorded in a study of blood T cell repertoires in COVID-19. Study-level information: Samples representing acute and convalescent COVID-19 were sourced from the United States, Italy and Spain.

Trimming cost V 8 bases and J 1 base; bases outside gene matches: 8. Germline-derived CDR1 and CDR2 are MDHEN and SYDVKM. The length of the CDR3 is 15 residues. Authors' processing steps: Reference gene primer amplification in the assay estimated nucleated cell counts. Sequencing was performed with immunoSEQ multiplex PCR; in TCRdb, only in-frame clones are kept and a portion is missing. That table gives V, J and clone size, and the DNA gave D and trimming. The sample comprises some 250,000 clones, approximately 83% of which are singletons, and under 2.5% rests with the top ten. The clonotype was recovered from a woman aged 50 to 65 who had recovered from COVID-19. Sample: PBMCs or T cells enriched from blood (not recorded which). The chain carries TRBV28 and TRBJ1-1; 9 positions match TRBD1. The CDR3 DNA is TGTGCCAGCGAAACAGGGGGCCCTCCGAACACTGAAGCTTTCTTT. This codes for CASETGGPPNTEAFF.